This is a list of T cell receptor beta chains from one sample in a study of T cells in Graves' hyperthyroidism and ophthalmopathy. TCRdb reprocessed the multiplex PCR reads with MiXCR, giving one entry per CDR3 protein. The sample contains under 700,000 distinct CDR3 sequences, 15% to 20% of which appear only once. The sequenced sample consisted of blood. The receptor set was obtained from a woman aged 18-29 years with Graves' hyperthyroidism. Both conserved end residues are part of each CDR3. The D gene is left open where the match is weak. The size entry is marked missing in some rows and otherwise reads once, few, many or a size class.

>11|TRBJ2-5|.|few|TRBV6-1
CASRHAETQYF
TGTGCCAGCCGCCATGCTGAGACCCAGTACTTC
>14|TRBJ1-4|TRBD1|.|TRBV12-3/TRBV12-4
CASSLGTGHEKLFF
TGTGCCAGCAGCCTCGGGACAGGGCATGAAAAACTGTTTTTT
>14|TRBJ1-6|.|few|TRBV20-1
CSAREQVGGSPLHF
TGCAGTGCTAGAGAGCAGGTTGGGGGTTCACCCCTCCACTTT
>12|TRBJ1-4|.|few|TRBV6-5
CASSYSGEKLFF
TGTGCCAGCAGTTACTCGGGTGAAAAACTGTTTTTT
>15|TRBJ2-2|TRBD2|few|TRBV29-1
CSVGRTSGRPGELFF
TGCAGCGTTGGAAGGACTAGCGGGAGACCCGGGGAGCTGTTTTTT
>15|TRBJ2-5|.|.|TRBV10-2
CASSEAGRGWETQYF
TGCGCCAGCAGTGAAGCGGGCAGGGGATGGGAGACCCAGTACTTC
>14|TRBJ2-2|.|.|TRBV5-4
CASSIPPLDGELFF
TGTGCCAGCAGCATTCCTCCCCTGGACGGGGAGCTGTTTTTT
>16|TRBJ1-5|.|few|TRBV12-3/TRBV12-4
CASSSGPGTGNQPQHF
TGTGCCAGCAGTTCGGGCCCCGGGACGGGCAATCAGCCCCAGCATTTT
>14|TRBJ1-5|.|.|TRBV6-2/TRBV6-3
CASRPGGGNQPQHF
TGTGCCAGCCGACCGGGGGGGGGCAATCAGCCCCAGCATTTT
>14|TRBJ1-3|.|few|TRBV6-5
CASSYGSSGNTIYF
TGTGCCAGCAGTTACGGTAGCTCTGGAAACACCATATATTTT
>15|TRBJ2-5|TRBD1|few|TRBV20-1
CSAPRTGTGEETQYF
TGCAGTGCCCCCCGGACAGGGACGGGGGAAGAGACCCAGTACTTC
>17|TRBJ1-6|TRBD1|.|TRBV24-1
CATSDLPDRAESSPLHF
TGTGCCACCAGTGATTTGCCGGACAGGGCAGAGAGTTCACCCCTCCACTTT
>15|TRBJ2-3|.|many|TRBV7-9
CASSLALATTDTQYF
TGTGCCAGCAGCTTAGCTTTGGCTACCACAGATACGCAGTATTTT
>17|TRBJ2-3|TRBD1|.|TRBV28
CASSPPDRGQPTDTQYF
TGTGCCAGCAGTCCACCGGACAGGGGGCAGCCTACAGATACGCAGTATTTT
>16|TRBJ2-1|.|many|TRBV7-3
CASSLTRDSSGREQFF
TGTGCCAGCAGTCTAACGAGGGACTCCTCCGGTCGGGAGCAGTTCTTC
>13|TRBJ1-3|.|.|TRBV29-1
CSALGAARNTIYF
TGCAGCGCCCTGGGGGCAGCCCGAAACACCATATATTTT
>14|TRBJ2-4|.|.|TRBV9
CASSSAGRRNIQYF
TGTGCCAGCAGCTCTGCGGGCCGCAGAAACATTCAGTACTTC
>15|TRBJ2-7|TRBD2|.|TRBV30
CAWSVIGLAGYEQYF
TGTGCCTGGAGTGTAATCGGGCTAGCGGGCTACGAGCAGTACTTC
>15|TRBJ2-7|TRBD2|many|TRBV7-2
CASSPLAGGSHEQYF
TGTGCCAGCAGCCCGTTAGCGGGAGGGTCCCACGAGCAGTACTTC
>13|TRBJ2-7|.|many|TRBV28
CASSFSSPHEQYF
TGTGCCAGCAGTTTTTCCAGCCCCCACGAGCAGTACTTC
>17|TRBJ2-2|TRBD2|once|TRBV2
CASSGAGLQSNTGELFF
TGTGCCAGCAGTGGAGCGGGACTTCAGTCAAACACCGGGGAGCTGTTTTTT
>14|TRBJ2-7|.|.|TRBV20-1
CSASSGDSTYEQYF
TGCAGTGCTAGTAGTGGAGATAGCACCTACGAGCAGTACTTC
>15|TRBJ2-1|.|few|TRBV7-9
CASSTDGSSYNEQFF
TGTGCCAGCAGCACGGACGGGAGCTCCTACAATGAGCAGTTCTTC
>15|TRBJ1-1|.|many|TRBV6-1
CASTPPPGGNTEAFF
TGTGCCAGCACCCCTCCCCCAGGAGGGAACACTGAAGCTTTCTTT
>16|TRBJ1-3|.|many|TRBV20-1
CSARATGKGSGNTIYF
TGCAGTGCTAGAGCCACAGGGAAAGGGTCTGGAAACACCATATATTTT
>14|TRBJ1-5|.|few|TRBV2
CASRAVGINQPQHF
TGTGCCAGCCGGGCCGTTGGGATTAATCAGCCCCAGCATTTT
>13|TRBJ2-5|.|.|TRBV29-1
CSVEGPLRETQYF
TGCAGCGTTGAAGGTCCTTTACGGGAGACCCAGTACTTC
>18|TRBJ1-1|.|many|TRBV7-8
CASSFLARLPSLGTEAFF
TGTGCCAGCAGCTTTTTGGCCAGGCTACCTTCCCTGGGTACTGAAGCTTTCTTT
>15|TRBJ2-3|.|many|TRBV28
CASSRDISSTDTQYF
TGTGCCAGCAGTCGGGACATTTCTAGCACAGATACGCAGTATTTT
>14|TRBJ1-5|.|.|TRBV10-3
CAISEDRTNQPQHF
TGTGCCATCAGTGAGGACAGGACTAATCAGCCCCAGCATTTT
>17|TRBJ2-2|.|.|TRBV28
CASSRHLSLSGTGEPFF
TGTGCCAGCAGCCGACATCTCTCGCTCTCGGGCACCGGGGAGCCGTTTTTT
>16|TRBJ2-3|TRBD1|.|TRBV11-3
CASRPRTGESTDTQYF
TGTGCCAGCAGACCTAGGACAGGGGAAAGCACAGATACGCAGTATTTT
>14|TRBJ2-3|TRBD1|many|TRBV3-1
CASSLGTGADTQYF
TGTGCCAGCAGCCTTGGGACAGGGGCGGATACGCAGTATTTT
>16|TRBJ2-3|.|many|TRBV7-9
CASRALQGRKTDTQYF
TGTGCCAGCAGAGCACTCCAGGGGCGTAAGACAGATACGCAGTATTTT
>13|TRBJ1-1|.|.|TRBV19
CATSAGRGTEAFF
TGTGCCACCTCTGCGGGGAGAGGCACTGAAGCTTTCTTT
>14|TRBJ2-5|.|.|TRBV12-3/TRBV12-4
CASTPGGYRETQYF
TGTGCCAGCACCCCCGGAGGGTATCGGGAGACCCAGTACTTC
>15|TRBJ2-6|.|.|TRBV12-3/TRBV12-4
CASKDGDSGANVLTF
TGTGCCAGCAAGGACGGAGACTCTGGGGCCAACGTCCTGACTTTC
>15|TRBJ1-5|.|many|TRBV28
CASSFYRGSNQPQHF
TGTGCCAGCAGTTTTTACAGAGGCAGCAATCAGCCCCAGCATTTT
>14|TRBJ1-5|.|.|TRBV4-1
CASSQELLNQPQHF
TGCGCCAGCAGCCAAGAGCTCCTCAATCAGCCCCAGCATTTT
>21|TRBJ1-6|.|many|TRBV15
CATSRDLQVLPLSSYNSPLHF
TGTGCCACCAGCAGAGATCTGCAGGTGCTCCCACTTAGCTCCTATAATTCACCCCTCCACTTT
>15|TRBJ2-2|.|.|TRBV7-6
CASRDGAANTGELFF
TGTGCCAGCAGGGACGGGGCAGCGAACACCGGGGAGCTGTTTTTT
>14|TRBJ2-1|.|many|TRBV28
CASSDTGGYNEQFF
TGTGCCAGCAGCGACACCGGGGGCTACAATGAGCAGTTCTTC
>13|TRBJ1-5|.|few|TRBV6-1
CASSPGLYQPQHF
TGTGCCAGCAGCCCCGGGCTTTATCAGCCCCAGCATTTT
>13|TRBJ1-2|.|few|TRBV19
CASRVDGVRGYTF
TGTGCCAGTAGGGTAGACGGTGTGCGTGGCTACACCTTC
>14|TRBJ1-2|.|.|TRBV27
CASSPHASNYGYTF
TGTGCCAGCAGTCCCCACGCCTCTAACTATGGCTACACCTTC
>15|TRBJ1-6|.|few|TRBV10-3
CAISARGVKDSPLHF
TGTGCCATCAGTGCTCGGGGGGTTAAGGATTCACCCCTCCACTTT
>13|TRBJ1-1|.|.|TRBV6-1
CASIGWGNTEAFF
TGTGCCAGTATAGGGTGGGGGAACACTGAAGCTTTCTTT
>15|TRBJ2-7|TRBD2|few|TRBV4-3
CASSHLRGGPYEQYF
TGCGCCAGCAGCCACCTACGGGGGGGCCCCTACGAGCAGTACTTC
>12|TRBJ1-1|TRBD1|.|TRBV28
CASINGDRGAFF
TGTGCCAGCATCAATGGGGACAGGGGGGCTTTCTTT
>14|TRBJ1-1|TRBD1|.|TRBV12-3/TRBV12-4
CASSFGTGGGEAFF
TGTGCCAGCAGTTTTGGGACAGGGGGAGGTGAAGCTTTCTTT
>12|TRBJ1-1|.|few|TRBV19
CASRIGGTEAFF
TGTGCCAGTAGAATCGGGGGCACTGAAGCTTTCTTT
>15|TRBJ1-5|.|few|TRBV19
CASSKGGHYNQPQHF
TGTGCCAGTAGTAAAGGGGGACACTACAATCAGCCCCAGCATTTT
>15|TRBJ2-5|TRBD1|.|TRBV12-3/TRBV12-4
CASSPLGQGGETQYF
TGTGCCAGCAGCCCCTTGGGACAGGGGGGGGAGACCCAGTACTTC
>12|TRBJ2-3|.|many|TRBV28
CASSRVVNTQYF
TGTGCCAGCAGCAGGGTTGTGAATACGCAGTATTTT
>16|TRBJ2-1|.|many|TRBV7-6
CASSLEGGPSYNEQFF
TGTGCCAGCAGCTTAGAGGGCGGCCCCTCCTACAATGAGCAGTTCTTC
>12|TRBJ2-1|.|many|TRBV7-9
CASSRTPNEQFF
TGTGCCAGCAGCCGCACTCCCAATGAGCAGTTCTTC
>16|TRBJ1-1|.|.|TRBV20-1
CSARDPLAGANTEAFF
TGCAGTGCTAGGGATCCCCTGGCCGGGGCGAACACTGAAGCTTTCTTT
>16|TRBJ2-7|TRBD1|few|TRBV4-1
CASSLQGATSSYEQYF
TGCGCCAGCAGCTTACAGGGGGCAACTAGCTCCTACGAGCAGTACTTC
>15|TRBJ2-1|.|many|TRBV20-1
CSARDIRTSYNEQFF
TGCAGTGCTAGAGATATTCGGACAAGCTACAATGAGCAGTTCTTC
>17|TRBJ2-7|TRBD2|.|TRBV20-1
CSARGGSGGADSYEQYF
TGCAGTGCTAGAGGAGGGAGCGGGGGGGCGGACTCCTACGAGCAGTACTTC